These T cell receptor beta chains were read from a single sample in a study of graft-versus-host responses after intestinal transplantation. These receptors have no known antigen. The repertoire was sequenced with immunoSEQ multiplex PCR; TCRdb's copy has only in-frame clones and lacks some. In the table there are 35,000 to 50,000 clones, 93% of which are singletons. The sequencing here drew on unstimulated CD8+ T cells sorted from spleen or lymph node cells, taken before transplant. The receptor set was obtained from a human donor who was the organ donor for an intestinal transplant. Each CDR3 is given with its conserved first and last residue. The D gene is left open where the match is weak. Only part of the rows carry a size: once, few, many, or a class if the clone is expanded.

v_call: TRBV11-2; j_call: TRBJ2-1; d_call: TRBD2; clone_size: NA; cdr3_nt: TGTGCCAGCAGCGAACTAGCGGGCACCTACAATGAGCAGTTCTTC; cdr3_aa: CASSELAGTYNEQFF
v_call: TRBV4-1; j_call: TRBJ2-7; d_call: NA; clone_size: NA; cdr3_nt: TGCGCCAGCAGCCAAGTTCGCGGACCTCCTTACTACGAGCAGTACTTC; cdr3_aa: CASSQVRGPPYYEQYF
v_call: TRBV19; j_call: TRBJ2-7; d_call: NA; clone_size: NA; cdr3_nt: TGTGCCAGTAGTATGGGGGCAGGAACCACCTACGAGCAGTACTTC; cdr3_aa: CASSMGAGTTYEQYF
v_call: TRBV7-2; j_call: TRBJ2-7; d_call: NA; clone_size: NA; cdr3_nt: TGTGCCAGCAGCTTAAGCCGGGGGAGCCGATTCTACGAGCAGTACTTC; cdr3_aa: CASSLSRGSRFYEQYF
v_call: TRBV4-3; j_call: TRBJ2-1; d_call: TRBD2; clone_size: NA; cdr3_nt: TGCGCCAGCAGCCAAGATTTCAACGGGAGGGCCCGCGATGAGCAGTTCTTC; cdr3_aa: CASSQDFNGRARDEQFF
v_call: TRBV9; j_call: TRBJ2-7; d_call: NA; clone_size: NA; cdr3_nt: TGTGCCAGCAGCGTAGGGACTACCTACGAGCAGTACTTC; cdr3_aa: CASSVGTTYEQYF
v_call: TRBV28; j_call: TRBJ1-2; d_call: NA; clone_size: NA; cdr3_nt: TGTGCCAGCAGTTTACAACAGGGTGGGGTCTATGGCTACACCTTC; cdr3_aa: CASSLQQGGVYGYTF
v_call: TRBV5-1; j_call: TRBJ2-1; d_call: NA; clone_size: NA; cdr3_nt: TGCGCCAGCAGCCTACAGAAGGGCTCCTACAATGAGCAGTTCTTC; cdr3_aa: CASSLQKGSYNEQFF
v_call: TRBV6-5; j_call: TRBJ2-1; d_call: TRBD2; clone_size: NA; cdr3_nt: TGTGCCAGCAGTTACTCGAGGGCTAGCGGGGACAATGAGCAGTTCTTC; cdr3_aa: CASSYSRASGDNEQFF
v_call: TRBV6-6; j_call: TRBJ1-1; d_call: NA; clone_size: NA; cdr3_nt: TGTGCCAGCAGTTACTCAGGGGGACGGGGCACTGAAGCTTTCTTT; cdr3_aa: CASSYSGGRGTEAFF
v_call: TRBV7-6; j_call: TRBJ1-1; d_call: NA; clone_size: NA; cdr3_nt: TGTGCCAGCAGCTTGGGCCAGTTGAACACTGAAGCTTTCTTT; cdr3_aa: CASSLGQLNTEAFF
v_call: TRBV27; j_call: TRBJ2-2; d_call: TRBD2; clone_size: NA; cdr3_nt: TGTGCCAGCAGTATCTCTAGCGGGAGAGGGAGCACCGGGGAGCTGTTTTTT; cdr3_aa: CASSISSGRGSTGELFF
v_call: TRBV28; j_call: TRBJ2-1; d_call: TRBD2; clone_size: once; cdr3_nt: TGTGCCAGCAGCCCTCTCTCTAGCGGGAGGGCCGTTATCTATGAGCAGTTCTTC; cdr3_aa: CASSPLSSGRAVIYEQFF
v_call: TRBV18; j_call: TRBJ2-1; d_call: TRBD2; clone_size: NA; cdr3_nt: TGTGCCAGCTCACCACCTTCTAGCGGCAATGCGTACAATGAGCAGTTCTTC; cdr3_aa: CASSPPSSGNAYNEQFF
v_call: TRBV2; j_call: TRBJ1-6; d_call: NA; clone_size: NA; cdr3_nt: TGTGCCAGCAGGGGTAGGACGGAGCCGGTGAATTCACCCCTCCACTTT; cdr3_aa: CASRGRTEPVNSPLHF
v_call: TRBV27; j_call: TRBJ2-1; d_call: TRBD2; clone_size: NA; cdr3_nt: TGTGCCAGCAGTTTTAGCGGGAGATTCGATGAGCAGTTCTTC; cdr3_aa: CASSFSGRFDEQFF
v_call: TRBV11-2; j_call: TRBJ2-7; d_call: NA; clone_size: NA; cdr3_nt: TGTGCCAGCAGCCCCCTGATCTCCTACGAGCAGTACTTC; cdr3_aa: CASSPLISYEQYF
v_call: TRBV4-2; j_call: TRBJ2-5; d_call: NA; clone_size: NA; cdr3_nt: TGTGCCAGCAGCCAGCCCCTTGACAGTCAAGAGACCCAGTACTTC; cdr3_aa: CASSQPLDSQETQYF
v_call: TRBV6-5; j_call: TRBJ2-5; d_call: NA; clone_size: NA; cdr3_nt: TGTGCCAGCGCAGCGGAGACCCAGTACTTC; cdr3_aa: CASAAETQYF
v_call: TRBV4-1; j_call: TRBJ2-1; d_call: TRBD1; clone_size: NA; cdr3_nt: TGCGCCAGCAGCTCCAGGACAGGGGGGTACAATGAGCAGTTCTTC; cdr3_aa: CASSSRTGGYNEQFF
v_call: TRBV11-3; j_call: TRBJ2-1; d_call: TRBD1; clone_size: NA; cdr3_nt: TGTGCCAGCAGCCTGCGGACAGGGCCTTACAATGAGCAGTTCTTC; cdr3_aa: CASSLRTGPYNEQFF
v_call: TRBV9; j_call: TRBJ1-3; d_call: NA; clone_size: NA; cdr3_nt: TGTGCCAGCAGCGTAGATGAGAGTAAGGACTCTGGAAACACCATATATTTT; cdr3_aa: CASSVDESKDSGNTIYF
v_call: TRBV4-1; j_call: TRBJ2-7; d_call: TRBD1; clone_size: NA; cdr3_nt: TGCGCCAGCAGCCAAGACGGGACAGCCTCCTACGAGCAGTACTTC; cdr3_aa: CASSQDGTASYEQYF
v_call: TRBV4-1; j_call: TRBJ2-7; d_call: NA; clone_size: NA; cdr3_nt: TGCGCCAGCAGCCGCGGGACCCAGACCTACGAGCAGTACTTC; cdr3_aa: CASSRGTQTYEQYF
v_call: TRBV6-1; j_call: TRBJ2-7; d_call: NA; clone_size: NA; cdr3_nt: TGTGCCAGCAGCCAAGGGGACCCCACCTCCTACGAGCAGTACTTC; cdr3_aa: CASSQGDPTSYEQYF
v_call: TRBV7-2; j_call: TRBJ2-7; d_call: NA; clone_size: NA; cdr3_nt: TGTGCCAGCAGCTTATTTCCGGGAGCGAGCTACGAGCAGTACTTC; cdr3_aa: CASSLFPGASYEQYF
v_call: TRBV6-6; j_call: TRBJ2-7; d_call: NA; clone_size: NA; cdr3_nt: TGTGCCAGCAGTTACTCGTCCAGGGGTACCTACGAGCAGTACTTC; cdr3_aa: CASSYSSRGTYEQYF
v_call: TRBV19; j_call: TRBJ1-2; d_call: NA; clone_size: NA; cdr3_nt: TGTGCCAGTAATACGAACGACAGGACCCTTTGGGTCTATGGCTACACCTTC; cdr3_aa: CASNTNDRTLWVYGYTF
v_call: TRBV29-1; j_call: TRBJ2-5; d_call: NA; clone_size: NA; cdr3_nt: TGCAGCGTTGAGATAGCCGGAGAGACCCAGTACTTC; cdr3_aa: CSVEIAGETQYF
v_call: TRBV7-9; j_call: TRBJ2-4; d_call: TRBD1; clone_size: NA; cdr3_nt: TGTGCCAGCAGCCTGTATACAGGGGGCGAAGCCAAAAACATTCAGTACTTC; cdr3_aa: CASSLYTGGEAKNIQYF
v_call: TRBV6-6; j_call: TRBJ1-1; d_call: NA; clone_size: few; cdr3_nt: TGTGCCATCAGTGAGGGGAAGTCTGAAGCTTTCTTT; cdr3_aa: CAISEGKSEAFF
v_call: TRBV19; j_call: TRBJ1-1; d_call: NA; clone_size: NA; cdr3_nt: TGTGCCAGTAGCGCCCAGGGGCAGACTGAAGCTTTCTTT; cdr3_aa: CASSAQGQTEAFF
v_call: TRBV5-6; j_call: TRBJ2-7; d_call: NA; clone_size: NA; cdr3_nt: TGTGCCAGCAGCTTGGGAGGGGGCGAGCAGTACTTC; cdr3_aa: CASSLGGGEQYF
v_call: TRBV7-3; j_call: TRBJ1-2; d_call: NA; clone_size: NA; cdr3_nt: TGTGCCAGCAGCTTAAATCCAGGCAACTATGGCTACACCTTC; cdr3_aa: CASSLNPGNYGYTF
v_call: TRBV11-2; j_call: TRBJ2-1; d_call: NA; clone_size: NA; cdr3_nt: TGTGCCAGCAGCTACGGGCCTAGCCGGGACACTGAGCAGTTCTTC; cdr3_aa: CASSYGPSRDTEQFF
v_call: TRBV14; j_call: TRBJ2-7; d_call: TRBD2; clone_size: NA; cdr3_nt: TGTGCCAGCAGCCCACGGACTAGCGGGAGCCGCACCTACGAGCAGTACTTC; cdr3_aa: CASSPRTSGSRTYEQYF
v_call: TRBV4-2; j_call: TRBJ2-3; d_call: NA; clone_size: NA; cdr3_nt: TGTGCCAGCAGCCCAGGGGGGGGATTAAGCACAGATACGCAGTATTTT; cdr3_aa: CASSPGGGLSTDTQYF
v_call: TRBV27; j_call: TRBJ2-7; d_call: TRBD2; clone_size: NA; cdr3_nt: TGTGCCAGCAGTCAAGGGACTACCCATTACGAGCAGTACTTC; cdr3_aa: CASSQGTTHYEQYF
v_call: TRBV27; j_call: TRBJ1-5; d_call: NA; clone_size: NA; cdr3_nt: TGTGCCAGCAGTTTATCAGGGAATCAGCCCCAGCATTTT; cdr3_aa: CASSLSGNQPQHF
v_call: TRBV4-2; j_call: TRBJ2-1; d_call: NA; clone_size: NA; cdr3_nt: TGTGCCAGCAGCCAAGATCCCGGATGGGGGAGTGGGACACCCGAGCAGTTCTTC; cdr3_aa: CASSQDPGWGSGTPEQFF
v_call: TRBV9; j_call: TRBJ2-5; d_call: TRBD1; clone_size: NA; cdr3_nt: TGTGCCAGCAGCGTAGCAGGGGGTTTTGGGGAGACCCAGTACTTC; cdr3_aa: CASSVAGGFGETQYF
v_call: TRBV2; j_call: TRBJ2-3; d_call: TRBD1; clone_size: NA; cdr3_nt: TGTGCCAGCAGGAACCCGGACAGGGCCACAGATACGCAGTATTTT; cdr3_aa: CASRNPDRATDTQYF
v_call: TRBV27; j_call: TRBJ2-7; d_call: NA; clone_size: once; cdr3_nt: TGTGCCAGCAGTTCCCCCAACCAAGGGGGCGGGGTGCAGTACTTC; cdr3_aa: CASSSPNQGGGVQYF
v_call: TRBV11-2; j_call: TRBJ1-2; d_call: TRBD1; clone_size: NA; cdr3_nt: TGTGCCAGCAGCTCTAGTGGGCCCGACAGGGGAAATGGCTACACCTTC; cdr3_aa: CASSSSGPDRGNGYTF
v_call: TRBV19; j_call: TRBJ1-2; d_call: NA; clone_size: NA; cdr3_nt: TGTGCCAGTAGACAGGCAGGGATCTATGGCTACACCTTC; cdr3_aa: CASRQAGIYGYTF